This T cell receptor (beta chain) was observed in a study of graft-versus-host responses after intestinal transplantation. Study-wide background: Recipients were given multivisceral, liver-intestinal, or isolated intestinal transplants.

There were around 200,000 CFSE-labeled responder cells plated together with around 200,000 irradiated, violet-dye-labeled stimulator cells. Sorting was performed after the reaction on proliferating CFSE-low CD3+CD4+ and CD3+CD8+ responders. Study results and caveats: Allograft graft-versus-host to host-versus-graft clonal ratios ran high in patients with graft-donor T cell macrochimerism.

This clone was seen only a few times. Assay used: immunoSEQ multiplex PCR; TCRdb lists only in-frame clones, some missing. The sample lists some 25,000 clones; approximately 40% were seen once. The TCR originated in a human patient who received an intestinal transplant. The sequencing used alloreactive CD4+ T cells from a mixed lymphocyte reaction culture, collected before intestinal transplant. Subset denoted: CFSE-low proliferating T cells sorted from roughly six-day pre-transplant mixed lymphocyte reaction (GvH or HvG direction).

As DNA, the CDR3 is TGTGCCAGTAGTATTAGACAGGGTGGATTGGATCAGCCCCAGCATTTT. Its translation is CASSIRQGGLDQPQHF. V is TRBV19 and J is TRBJ1-5; 7 nucleotides match TRBD1. With 3 bases clipped from V and 5 bases from J, the junction kept 10 bases outside the gene matches. The CDR3 sequence is 16 residues long. Looked up from germline, CDR1 is LNHDA and CDR2 is SQIVND (reference sequence).